Presented here are 29 T cell receptor beta chains from one specimen sequenced in a study of blood T cell repertoires in COVID-19. Assay: immunoSEQ multiplex PCR; the TCRdb copy retains only in-frame clones and omits some. Counted here are a few hundred thousand clones, roughly 90% occurring once; the ten biggest clones make up just over 7%. Input material: peripheral blood. The source of these receptors is a woman in her sixties with COVID-19, enrolled during active disease.

The chain carries TRBV6-2 or TRBV6-3 and TRBJ2-1, with D maybe TRBD1 (6 bases). The V end was cut by 0 bases, the J end by 0 bases, with 6 bases between. The CDR3 has 15 amino acids. Germline-derived CDR1 and CDR2 are MNHEY and SVGEGT. This chain's CDR3 is CASSYSQGSYNEQFF. DNA for the CDR3: TGTGCCAGCAGTTACTCACAGGGCTCCTACAATGAGCAGTTCTTC.

V is TRBV6-5 and J is TRBJ1-2; 8 bases agree with TRBD1. The CDR3 is 16 amino acids. V gave up 1 base and J gave up 2 bases; unmatched junction bases: 6. CDR1 MNHEY and CDR2 SVGAGI come from the germline V gene. DNA for the CDR3: TGTGCCAGCAGTTACTTCCGGGACAGGAGGAACTATGGCTACACCTTC. It specifies CASSYFRDRRNYGYTF.

The chain employs TRBV30 and TRBJ1-1; D is unresolved. The CDR3 has 13 residues. Trimming took 2 bases from V and 2 from J, leaving 9 bases between them. Germline CDR1 GTSNPN, CDR2 SVGIG (reference sequence). The chain's CDR3 is CAWSLEYNTEAFF. The CDR3 nucleotides are TGTGCCTGGAGTTTAGAGTATAACACTGAAGCTTTCTTT.

The V gene is TRBV27, the J gene TRBJ1-1; 7 bases fit TRBD1. The CDR3 contains 14 residues. Germline assignment: CDR1 MNHEY and CDR2 SMNVEV (reference sequence). J lost 3 bases, V lost 5 bases, and 6 bases had no gene match. The chain's CDR3 is CASSPQGIHTEAFF. The CDR3 region has the DNA TGTGCCAGCAGTCCACAGGGGATCCACACTGAAGCTTTCTTT.

This rearrangement joins TRBV3-1 (or the pseudogene TRBV3-2) to TRBJ1-6; possible D gene TRBD1, 6 bases. The CDR3 has 17 residues. Trimming removed 4 bases at V and 6 bases at J, with 19 bases between. Germline values: CDR1 LGHDT, CDR2 YNNKEL (reference sequence). The CDR3 sequence is CASSRGATKGVNSPLHF. The DNA of the CDR3 is TGTGCCAGCAGCCGGGGTGCCACGAAGGGGGTTAATTCACCCCTCCACTTT.

The chain links TRBV5-5 to TRBJ1-1; D uncertain. The V gene lost 4 bases and the J gene lost 0 bases, with 10 bases spanning the gap. The CDR3 spans 14 residues. Germline CDR1 reads SGHKS; CDR2 reads YYEKEE (reference sequence). The CDR3 protein is CASSRVWLNTEAFF. In DNA, the CDR3 is TGTGCCAGCAGCCGGGTGTGGTTGAACACTGAAGCTTTCTTT.

The chain carries TRBV7-2 and TRBJ1-2; TRBD1 aligns across 10 bases. With V trimmed by 5 bases and J by 7 bases, 13 bases remained unmatched. In germline, CDR1 is SGHTA, CDR2 FQGNSA. The CDR3 loop spans 16 amino acids. As DNA, the CDR3 is TGTGCCAGCAGCAGGGGAAGACAGGGGGCTAGGTCTGGCTACACCTTC. Residues: CASSRGRQGARSGYTF.

The V and J genes are TRBV6-5 and TRBJ1-2; 7 positions match TRBD1. Germline assignment: CDR1 MNHEY and CDR2 SVGAGI. The CDR3 consists of 15 residues. V lost 6 bases and J lost 2; bases outside the gene matches: 9. The CDR3 here is CASSLRGRINYGYTF. CDR3 coding DNA: TGTGCCAGCAGCCTTAGGGGGCGGATAAACTATGGCTACACCTTC.

The rearrangement joins TRBV7-3 to TRBJ2-1, with TRBD1 matching 9 bases. V gave up 7 bases and J gave up 6 bases; unmatched junction bases: 10. Germline CDR1 SGHTA, CDR2 FQGTGA. The CDR3 is 15 residues long. Here the CDR3 reads CASIPRDREGNEQFF. The CDR3 coding sequence is TGTGCCAGCATCCCCCGGGACAGGGAGGGCAATGAGCAGTTCTTC. The full variable domain, with the rest looked up from reference TRBV7-3 and TRBJ2-1, is GAGVSQTPSNKVTEKGKYVELRCDPISGHTALYWYRQSLGQGPEFLIYFQGTGAADDSGLPNDRFFAVRPEGSVSTLKIQRTERGDSAVYLCASIPRDREGNEQFFGPGTRLTVL.

The chain uses TRBV27 and TRBJ2-7, with D unresolved. V dropped 5 bases and J dropped 3 bases, with 14 bases sitting between them. Germline V gene lookup returns CDR1 MNHEY and CDR2 SMNVEV (reference sequence). The CDR3 is made up of 14 amino acids. The CDR3 sequence is CASSPLGVYYEQYF. The CDR3 bases are TGTGCCAGCAGTCCGTTGGGCGTATACTACGAGCAGTACTTC.

The chain has TRBV14 and TRBJ2-7, with D tentatively TRBD1 (6 bases). The CDR3 totals 20 residues. Germline CDR1 and CDR2: SGHDN and FVKESK. The ends were cut back, 0 bases at V and 0 bases at J, with 24 bases in the middle. The DNA of the CDR3 is TGTGCCAGCAGCCAAGATTTCACAGGGCGTGATAATTCGGGCTCCTACGAGCAGTACTTC. It encodes CASSQDFTGRDNSGSYEQYF.

The V gene is TRBV28, the J gene TRBJ1-4; no clear D. Germline values: CDR1 MDHEN, CDR2 SYDVKM. V was trimmed by 2 bases and J by 8 bases, leaving 12 bases between them. The CDR3 runs 14 residues. The CDR3 nucleotides read TGTGCCAGCAGTTTAGGGGAGTTCGAAGAAAAACTGTTTTTT. It specifies CASSLGEFEEKLFF.

Note on this clone: Different DNA sequences within this sample yield the same CDR3. The gene calls are TRBV5-1 and TRBJ1-3; no clear D. The CDR3 runs to 15 residues. Germline V gene lookup returns CDR1 SGHRS and CDR2 YFSETQ. Trimming cost V 0 bases and J 1 base, with 8 bases left between them. The CDR3 reads CASSLVSGSGNTIYF. CDR3 sequence (DNA): TGCGCCAGCAGCTTGGTGTCGGGGTCTGGAAACACCATATATTTT. The full variable domain, rest sourced from reference TRBV5-1 and TRBJ1-3, is KAGVTQTPRYLIKTRGQQVTLSCSPISGHRSVSWYQQTPGQGLQFLFEYFSETQRNKGNFPGRFSGRQFSNSRSEMNVSTLELGDSALYLCASSLVSGSGNTIYFGEGSWLTVV.

This clone showed up just a few times. The gene calls are TRBV9 and TRBJ1-5, with D possibly TRBD1 on 5 matching bases. Trimming pared 3 bases from V and 3 bases from J, leaving 10 bases between. Germline V gene lookup returns CDR1 SGDLS and CDR2 YYNGEE. The CDR3 contains 14 residues. CDR3 sequence (DNA): TGTGCCAGCAGCGCGCAGGGCACCAATCAGCCCCAGCATTTT. This gives the protein CASSAQGTNQPQHF.

This sequence joins TRBV6-2 or TRBV6-3 and TRBJ1-2; D possibly corresponds to TRBD1 (6 bases). CDR1 is MNHEY and CDR2 is SVGEGT in the germline V gene. The CDR3 has 16 amino acids. V dropped 5 bases and J dropped 5 bases, with 21 bases sitting between them. The CDR3 loop is CASSRTEPSRGYGYTF. In DNA, the CDR3 is TGTGCCAGCAGTAGGACAGAACCGTCTAGGGGGTATGGCTACACCTTC.

This clone was observed a single time. J is TRBJ1-1 and V is TRBV7-9; 10 bases align to TRBD1. J gave up 5 bases and V 5 bases, and 8 bases lay outside the gene matches. CDR3 length: 15 amino acids. The V gene's germline CDR1 is SEHNR and CDR2 FQNEAQ (reference sequence). CDR3 sequence (DNA): TGTGCCAGCAGCCTCCGGGACAGGGGACTAACTGAAGCTTTCTTT. Its protein product is CASSLRDRGLTEAFF.

The chain uses TRBV5-5 and TRBJ2-7; 7 bases align to TRBD1. Germline V lookup: CDR1 SGHKS, CDR2 YYEKEE (reference sequence). The trim removed 4 bases at V and 0 bases at J, leaving 10 bases unmatched. The length of the CDR3 is 16 residues. The CDR3: CASSRTGGGSSYEQYF. The CDR3 DNA is TGTGCCAGCAGCCGGACAGGCGGAGGAAGCTCCTACGAGCAGTACTTC.

The rearrangement joins TRBV15 to TRBJ1-2; unclear D gene. The germline V gene has CDR1 LNHNV and CDR2 YYDKDF (reference sequence). CDR3 length equals 16 residues. V was cut by 0 bases and J by 5 bases, with 16 bases left in between. The CDR3 sequence is CATSRDYEGIGYGYTF. The DNA of the CDR3 is TGTGCCACCAGCAGAGATTACGAGGGAATAGGGTATGGCTACACCTTC. Drawing the rest from reference TRBV15 and TRBJ1-2, the complete variable domain is DAMVIQNPRYQVTQFGKPVTLSCSQTLNHNVMYWYQQKSSQAPKLLFHYYDKDFNNEADTPDNFQSRRPNTSFCFLDIRSPGLGDTAMYLCATSRDYEGIGYGYTFGSGTRLTVV.

The gene calls are TRBV18 and TRBJ2-2; TRBD1 is a possible D gene (6 bases). The CDR3 contains 16 residues. V was clipped by 5 bases and J by 4 bases, with 17 bases between them. Germline V gene data show CDR1 as KGHSH and CDR2 as LQKENI. The CDR3 DNA reads as TGTGCCAGCTCAAAAACCCGGGACACCTCCACCGGGGAGCTGTTTTTT. This translates into CASSKTRDTSTGELFF.

V gene TRBV11-3 combines with J gene TRBJ2-3, with TRBD1 matching 11 bases. The J segment lost 4 bases and the V segment lost 0 bases, leaving 9 bases of the junction unmatched. Looked up from germline, CDR1 is SGHNT and CDR2 is YENEEA. The CDR3 extends over 18 amino acids. The CDR3 spells CASSLDAADRGLADTQYF. The CDR3 region has the DNA TGTGCCAGCAGCTTAGACGCCGCGGACAGGGGGCTAGCAGATACGCAGTATTTT.

V gene TRBV25-1 combines with J gene TRBJ1-1, with 10 bases aligning to TRBD1. This CDR3 contains 13 residues. The germline gives CDR1 MGHDK, CDR2 SYGVNS. V trimming: 6 bases; J trimming: 5 bases; junction bases outside the gene matches: 3. The CDR3 nucleotides are TGTGCCAGCAGGACAGGGGGCGAGACTGAAGCTTTCTTT. Its protein is CASRTGGETEAFF.

The chain carries TRBV7-3 and TRBJ1-1, with no clear D. Trimming pared 2 bases from V and 3 bases from J, leaving 13 bases between. CDR3 size: 15 residues. Germline V lookup: CDR1 SGHTA, CDR2 FQGTGA. The CDR3 sequence: CASSLSPGHYTEAFF. CDR3 nucleotides: TGTGCCAGCAGCTTATCGCCGGGTCACTACACTGAAGCTTTCTTT.

V is TRBV5-1 and J is TRBJ1-1, with 8 bases matching TRBD1. Trimming cost V 3 bases and J 6 bases; bases outside gene matches: 4. The CDR3 totals 13 residues. From germline, CDR1 is SGHRS and CDR2 YFSETQ. CDR3 sequence: CASSYPDRAEAFF. The DNA for the CDR3 is TGCGCCAGCAGCTACCCGGACAGGGCTGAAGCTTTCTTT.

V and J are TRBV24-1 and TRBJ2-1; D may be TRBD2 (5 bases). Germline lookup yields CDR1 KGHDR and CDR2 SFDVKD. This CDR3 is built from 16 residues. Trimming cost V 3 bases and J 2 bases, with 13 bases left between them. The CDR3 protein is CATSDPSSGTYNEQFF. As DNA, the CDR3 is TGTGCCACCAGTGATCCCAGTTCGGGGACCTACAATGAGCAGTTCTTC.

V and J are TRBV19 and TRBJ1-6; tentative D call: TRBD1 (6 bases). The V end lost 7 bases, the J end lost 3 bases, and 13 bases lay between the germline ends. Germline V gives CDR1 LNHDA, CDR2 SQIVND (reference sequence). This CDR3 is built from 15 residues. The CDR3 bases are TGTGCCAGTAATCGACAGGACGGCTATAATTCACCCCTCCACTTT. Residues: CASNRQDGYNSPLHF.

This rearrangement joins TRBV5-1 to TRBJ2-1; maybe TRBD1 (6 bases). The germline gives CDR1 SGHRS, CDR2 YFSETQ. The CDR3 contains 17 residues. Trimming took off 4 bases at V and 7 bases at J, with 24 bases between the two ends. The CDR3 sequence: CASSNLLSDSPTNEQFF. Here the CDR3 DNA reads TGCGCCAGCAGCAACCTCCTATCGGACAGTCCAACGAATGAGCAGTTCTTC.

This chain uses TRBV6-6 with TRBJ1-3, with D hard to call. Looked up from germline, CDR1 is MNHNY and CDR2 is SVGAGI (reference sequence). V lost 5 bases to trimming and J lost 0 bases, with 11 bases between them. The CDR3 has 15 amino acids. DNA of the CDR3: TGTGCCAGCAGTAGAGAAGCTAGCTCTGGAAACACCATATATTTT. Its translation is CASSREASSGNTIYF.

The chain employs TRBV6-6 and TRBJ1-5, with D possibly being TRBD1 (6 bases). CDR3 size: 14 residues. Trimming cost V 8 bases and J 4 bases, with 15 bases left between them. Germline V gene sequence: CDR1 MNHNY, CDR2 SVGAGI (reference sequence). The CDR3 DNA reads TGTGCCAGCCAGGACAGCGCTAGGAATCAGCCCCAGCATTTT. Its translation: CASQDSARNQPQHF.

CDR3 residues: CASSPSQGRLEAFF. CDR3 nucleotide sequence: TGTGCCAGCTCACCATCGCAGGGCCGACTTGAAGCTTTCTTT. The chain recombines TRBV18 with TRBJ1-1; perhaps TRBD1 as D (5 bases). V lost 2 bases and J 7 bases, leaving 14 bases between the germline ends. The CDR3 is 14 residues long. Germline loops: CDR1 KGHSH, CDR2 LQKENI.